What follows describes a single TCR beta chain. Its cognate antigen is unknown. The data originate from a study of beta chain features in type 1 diabetes. Study as a whole: Sorted cells from all samples, numbering almost 110 million, were examined.

The length of the CDR3 is 15 residues. The germline V and J ends were trimmed by 3 bases and 3 bases, with 16 bases remaining between them. From germline, CDR1 is SGHRS and CDR2 YFSETQ. Researchers reported sorting CD4+ naive, central memory, regulatory and stem cell-like memory cells via CD45RO/CCR7/CD25/CD127/CD95/CD27. What was sequenced were expressed TCRB transcripts, since all of the isolated RNA had been reverse transcribed. Some 4 million reads on average were seen across naive, central memory and regulatory T cell samples. Using immunoSEQ multiplex PCR, the repertoire was profiled, and TCRdb retains in-frame clones only, with some absent. The table records hundreds of thousands of clones, around 28% of them present only once. Study observations and caveats: In comparison with healthy donors, patients had naive, central memory and Treg TCRB repertoires that appeared more similar.

Sequenced material: naive CD4+ T cells from blood. This TCR was recovered from a man between 18 and 35 years old in good health. The gene calls are TRBV5-1 and TRBJ2-7; D may correspond to TRBD1 or TRBD2 (5 bases each). CDR3 coding DNA: TGCGCCAGCAGCTCTAATACCGGGGCGAGCTACGAGCAGTACTTC. It codes for CASSSNTGASYEQYF.